The 18 T cell receptor beta chains presented below share a single source sample, sequenced in a study of blood T cell repertoires in COVID-19. This table comes from immunoSEQ multiplex PCR, and its TCRdb copy is limited to in-frame clones, with some not included. The profile shows roughly 140,000 clones, about four fifths of them singletons. The sample consisted of peripheral blood. These receptors all stem from a human donor with acute or convalescent COVID-19. The donor label of this sample is uncertain.

The chain employs TRBV2 and TRBJ1-5; D uncertain. With 7 bases removed from V and 0 bases from J, the gap between germline ends came to 16 bases. Germline lookup yields CDR1 SNHLY and CDR2 FYNNEI. The CDR3 is 16 residues long. For the CDR3, the DNA is TGTGCCAGCACCCCCGGGAAGGGATATAGCAATCAGCCCCAGCATTTT. This codes for CASTPGKGYSNQPQHF. Drawing the rest from reference TRBV2 and TRBJ1-5, the complete variable domain is EPEVTQTPSHQVTQMGQEVILRCVPISNHLYFYWYRQILGQKVEFLVSFYNNEISEKSEIFDDQFSVERPDGSNFTLKIRSTKLEDSAMYFCASTPGKGYSNQPQHFGDGTRLSIL.

The chain couples TRBV3-1 (or the pseudogene TRBV3-2) to TRBJ1-1; the D gene is possibly TRBD1 (6 bases). The V gene lost 1 base and the J gene lost 1 base, with 10 bases spanning the gap. From germline, CDR1 is LGHDT and CDR2 YNNKEL (reference sequence). CDR3 length: 15 amino acids. The chain's CDR3 is CASSQVFRGNTEAFF. As DNA, the CDR3 is TGTGCCAGCAGCCAAGTGTTCAGGGGGAACACTGAAGCTTTCTTT.

The chain carries TRBV28 and TRBJ1-1; tentatively, D is TRBD1 (5 bases). V was trimmed by 5 bases and J by 5 bases, leaving 15 bases between them. This CDR3 spans 14 amino acids. The germline V gene encodes CDR1 MDHEN and CDR2 SYDVKM. CDR3 residues: CASSPHRGGTEAFF. The CDR3 DNA sequence: TGTGCCAGCAGTCCCCACCGCGGGGGGACTGAAGCTTTCTTT.

In this sample, this clone turned up a few times. The chain employs TRBV6-1 and TRBJ2-6, with TRBD1 matching 10 bases. CDR3 size: 18 residues. Germline V gene lookup returns CDR1 MNHNS and CDR2 SASEGT. V shed 2 bases and J 4 bases; nucleotides not matched to a gene: 8. The DNA of the CDR3 is TGTGCCAGCAGTGAATGGGGGACAGGGGATACAGGGGCCAACGTCCTGACTTTC. Protein sequence: CASSEWGTGDTGANVLTF.

The chain is built from TRBV30 and TRBJ1-2; 7 nucleotides agree with TRBD1. J gave up 4 bases and V 2 bases, and 7 bases lay outside the gene matches. The V gene's germline CDR1 is GTSNPN and CDR2 SVGIG (reference sequence). CDR3 length: 14 amino acids. CDR3 amino acids: CAWSYRGGGYGYTF. As DNA, the CDR3 is TGTGCCTGGAGTTACAGGGGAGGCGGCTATGGCTACACCTTC.

The rearrangement links TRBV27 to TRBJ1-5; D not resolved. The germline gives CDR1 MNHEY, CDR2 SMNVEV (reference sequence). V was pared by 4 bases and J by 1 base, with 5 bases between. This CDR3 comprises 13 residues. CDR3 in DNA: TGTGCCAGCAGTTCCACAAGCAATCAGCCCCAGCATTTT. Amino acid sequence: CASSSTSNQPQHF.

The chain employs TRBV7-9 and TRBJ1-2; 7 nucleotides line up with TRBD1. Losses at the gene ends were 4 bases for V and 7 bases for J; bases not matched to a gene: 6. This CDR3 is built from 13 residues. Germline CDR1 is SEHNR and CDR2 is FQNEAQ (reference sequence). The CDR3 region is CASSYRQGAGYTF. The CDR3 DNA follows: TGTGCCAGCAGCTACCGACAGGGAGCTGGCTACACCTTC.

The chain uses TRBV11-2 and TRBJ2-3, with D uncertain. Germline assignment: CDR1 SGHAT and CDR2 FQNNGV. Trimming removed 2 bases at V and 4 bases at J, with 13 bases between. The CDR3 length is 15 residues. CDR3 coding DNA: TGTGCCAGCAGCTTAAGCCCCTCTAGAGCAGATACGCAGTATTTT. This encodes CASSLSPSRADTQYF.

This clone showed up just once. The chain has TRBV3-1 (or the pseudogene TRBV3-2) and TRBJ1-3; D is perhaps TRBD1 (5 bases). The germline V and J ends were trimmed by 1 base and 7 bases, with 11 bases remaining between them. Germline V gene sequence: CDR1 LGHDT, CDR2 YNNKEL (reference sequence). CDR3 size: 14 residues. As DNA, the CDR3 is TGTGCCAGCAGCCAAGCCCAGGGTGGGAACACCATATATTTT. It codes for CASSQAQGGNTIYF.

With regard to this clone: The same CDR3 is also encoded by other DNA sequences in this sample. The V and J genes are TRBV7-9 and TRBJ1-6; D gene uncertain. V was clipped by 1 base and J by 8 bases, with 6 bases between them. This CDR3 is built from 13 residues. Germline CDR1 reads SEHNR; CDR2 reads FQNEAQ (reference sequence). The CDR3 bases are TGTGCCAGCAGCTTAGACGGGGATTCACCCCTCCACTTT. This gives the protein CASSLDGDSPLHF.

V and J are TRBV6-1 and TRBJ1-2, with a possible D match to TRBD1 (6 bases). Trimming shortened V by 1 base and J by 1 base, and 10 bases separated the two germline ends. Germline CDR1 reads MNHNS; CDR2 reads SASEGT. The length of the CDR3 is 15 residues. This CDR3 is CASSEEVGGNYGYTF. CDR3 nucleotide sequence: TGTGCCAGCAGTGAAGAGGTAGGGGGTAACTATGGCTACACCTTC.

The chain combines TRBV24-1 with TRBJ1-1; D perhaps matches TRBD1 (6 bases). Trimming left V 7 bases short and J 2 bases short, with 10 bases between. The germline gives CDR1 KGHDR, CDR2 SFDVKD. CDR3 length: 13 residues. In nucleotides, the CDR3 is TGTGCCACCAGGCCCAGGGGCAACACTGAAGCTTTCTTT. It codes for CATRPRGNTEAFF.

The CDR3 region is CASSLGDSGDTQYF. CDR3 sequence (DNA): TGTGCCAGCAGTCTGGGGGACTCAGGGGATACGCAGTATTTT. The V call is TRBV11-2, the J call TRBJ2-3; D possibly corresponds to TRBD2 (6 bases). V lost 6 bases, J lost 6 bases, and 16 bases lay in between. The CDR3 covers 14 residues. Germline-derived CDR1 and CDR2 are SGHAT and FQNNGV. Based on the CDR3 plus reference TRBV11-2 and TRBJ2-3, the full variable domain is EAGVAQSPRYKIIEKRQSVAFWCNPISGHATLYWYQQILGQGPKLLIQFQNNGVVDDSQLPKDRFSAERLKGVDSTLKIQPAKLEDSAVYLCASSLGDSGDTQYFGPGTRLTVL.

The gene calls are TRBV5-4 and TRBJ2-1; 12 positions agree with TRBD2. V lost 7 bases and J lost 4; bases outside the gene matches: 3. The CDR3 spans 14 residues. Per the germline V gene, CDR1 is SGHNT and CDR2 is YYREEE (reference sequence). The CDR3 nucleotides read TGTGCCAGCTGGACTAGCGGGGCATACAATGAGCAGTTCTTC. Protein: CASWTSGAYNEQFF.

This clone has just one count. J is TRBJ1-1 and V is TRBV27, with 7 bases fitting TRBD1. The CDR3 spans 14 residues. Germline-derived CDR1 and CDR2 are MNHEY and SMNVEV (reference sequence). V dropped 5 bases and J dropped 5; count of bases not matched to a gene: 8. This CDR3 is CASSLGQVGTEAFF. CDR3 bases: TGTGCCAGCAGTCTCGGACAGGTGGGGACTGAAGCTTTCTTT.

This sequence joins TRBV7-8 and TRBJ2-4, with 15 nucleotides matching TRBD2. The V segment lost 1 base and the J segment 9 bases; nucleotides outside the gene matches: 10. The CDR3 loop spans 18 amino acids. Germline CDR1 SGHVS, CDR2 FQNEAQ. Here the CDR3 reads CASSLGGTSGGSLLIQYF. The CDR3 DNA is TGTGCCAGCAGCTTAGGTGGGACTAGCGGGGGGTCCCTCCTCATTCAGTACTTC. The entire variable domain, with the rest obtained from reference TRBV7-8 and TRBJ2-4, is as follows: GAGVSQSPRYKVAKRGQDVALRCDPISGHVSLFWYQQALGQGPEFLTYFQNEAQLDKSGLPSDRFFAERPEGSVSTLKIQRTQQEDSAVYLCASSLGGTSGGSLLIQYFGAGTRLSVL.

The chain uses TRBV6-5 and TRBJ2-1; 7 nucleotides match TRBD2. The CDR3 has 14 amino acids. From germline, CDR1 is MNHEY and CDR2 SVGAGI. V was pared by 9 bases and J by 7 bases, with 12 bases of the junction left unmatched. CDR3 loop: CASMSGAFLNEQFF. The CDR3 bases are TGTGCCAGTATGAGCGGGGCCTTTTTAAATGAGCAGTTCTTC.

The chain employs TRBV9 and TRBJ1-1, with D perhaps TRBD1 (5 bases). V shed 6 bases and J shed 1 base, with 10 bases lying between them. CDR1 is SGDLS, CDR2 YYNGEE, per germline. This CDR3 is built from 13 residues. CDR3 DNA: TGTGCCAGCACAAGGGGTCCGAACACTGAAGCTTTCTTT. Amino acid sequence: CASTRGPNTEAFF.